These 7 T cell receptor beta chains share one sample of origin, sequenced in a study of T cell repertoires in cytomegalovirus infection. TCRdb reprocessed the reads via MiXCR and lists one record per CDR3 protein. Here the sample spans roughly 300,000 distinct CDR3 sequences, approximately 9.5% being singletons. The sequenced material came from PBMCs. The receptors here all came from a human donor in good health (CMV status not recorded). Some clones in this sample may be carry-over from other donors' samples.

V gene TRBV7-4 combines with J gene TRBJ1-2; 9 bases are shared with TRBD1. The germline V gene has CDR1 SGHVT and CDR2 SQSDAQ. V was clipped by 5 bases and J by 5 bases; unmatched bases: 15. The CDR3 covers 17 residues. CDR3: CASSPSRIGGQGYGYTF. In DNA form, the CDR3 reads TGTGCCAGCAGCCCTAGCAGGATAGGAGGACAGGGGTATGGCTACACCTTC.

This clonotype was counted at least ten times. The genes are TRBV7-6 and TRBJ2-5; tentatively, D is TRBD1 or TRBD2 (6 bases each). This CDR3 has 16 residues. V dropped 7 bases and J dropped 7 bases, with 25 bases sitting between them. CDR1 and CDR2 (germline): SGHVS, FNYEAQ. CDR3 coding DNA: TGTGCCAGCACCCCTTCGGGGCAGGAGGGGGTCGGGACCCAGTACTTC. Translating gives CASTPSGQEGVGTQYF.

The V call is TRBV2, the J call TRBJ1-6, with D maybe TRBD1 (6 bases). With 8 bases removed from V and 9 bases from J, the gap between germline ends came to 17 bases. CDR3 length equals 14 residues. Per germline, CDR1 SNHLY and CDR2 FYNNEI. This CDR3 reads CASEQGPRGSPLHF. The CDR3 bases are TGTGCCAGCGAACAGGGACCCAGGGGTTCACCCCTCCACTTT.

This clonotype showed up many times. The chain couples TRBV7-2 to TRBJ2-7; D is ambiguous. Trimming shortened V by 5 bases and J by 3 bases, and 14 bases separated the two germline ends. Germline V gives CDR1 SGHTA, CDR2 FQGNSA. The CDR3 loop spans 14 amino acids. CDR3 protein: CASSPLSLGYEQYF. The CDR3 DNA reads TGTGCCAGCAGCCCATTGTCTTTAGGCTACGAGCAGTACTTC.

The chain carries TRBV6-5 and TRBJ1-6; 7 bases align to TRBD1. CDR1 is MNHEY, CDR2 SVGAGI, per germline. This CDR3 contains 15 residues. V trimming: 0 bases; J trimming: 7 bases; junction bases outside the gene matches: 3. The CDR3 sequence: CASSYSTGMNSPLHF. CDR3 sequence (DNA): TGTGCCAGCAGTTACTCGACAGGGATGAATTCACCCCTCCACTTT.

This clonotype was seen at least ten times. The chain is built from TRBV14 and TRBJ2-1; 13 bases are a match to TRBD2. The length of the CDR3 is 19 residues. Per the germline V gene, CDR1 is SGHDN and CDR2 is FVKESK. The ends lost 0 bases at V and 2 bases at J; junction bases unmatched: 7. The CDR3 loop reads CASSQDWSGTSGTYNEQFF. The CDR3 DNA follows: TGTGCCAGCAGCCAAGATTGGTCCGGGACTAGCGGGACCTACAATGAGCAGTTCTTC.

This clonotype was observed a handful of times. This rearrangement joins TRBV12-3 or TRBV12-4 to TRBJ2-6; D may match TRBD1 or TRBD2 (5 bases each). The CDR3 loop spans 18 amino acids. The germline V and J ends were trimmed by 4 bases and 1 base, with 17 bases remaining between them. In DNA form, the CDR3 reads TGTGCCAGCAGTTCAAGTTCGGAAGGGACGTCTGGGGCCAACGTCCTGACTTTC. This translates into CASSSSSEGTSGANVLTF.